This TCR beta chain was captured in a study of T cell changes during pregnancy in multiple sclerosis. This clone showed up just a few times. This CDR3 has 17 amino acids. Trimming cost V 3 bases and J 9 bases; bases outside gene matches: 16. The germline V gene has CDR1 SGDLS and CDR2 YYNGEE. The repertoire was sequenced with immunoSEQ multiplex PCR; TCRdb's copy has only in-frame clones and lacks some. This table holds approximately 130,000 clones, about 96% found once. The sequenced sample was peripheral blood, obtained after pregnancy. This sequence joins TRBV9 and TRBJ2-1; 9 bases map to TRBD2. This TCR derives from a female donor with multiple sclerosis, enrolled in a pregnancy study. The CDR3 reads CASSATTIGGRGGEQFF. CDR3 nucleotides: TGTGCCAGCAGCGCTACCACTATAGGCGGGAGGGGAGGTGAGCAGTTCTTC.